Below, 24 T cell receptor beta chains from the same sample are listed, as sequenced in a study of blood T cell repertoires in COVID-19. Only in-frame clones appear in the TCRdb table, and some are missing; sequencing was by immunoSEQ multiplex PCR. Among around 130,000 clones listed, more than 75% were seen once. The specimen was peripheral blood. The receptors originated from a woman in her forties or fifties who had recovered from COVID-19.

This chain connects TRBV6-5 to TRBJ2-5, with D possibly matching TRBD1 (5 bases). The CDR3 extends over 13 amino acids. Deletions cut 5 bases from V and 5 bases from J, with 12 bases between. Germline V CDR1 and CDR2: MNHEY, SVGAGI. CDR3 DNA sequence: TGTGCCAGCAGTCAACAGGCTGAGGAGACCCAGTACTTC. Its translation is CASSQQAEETQYF.

The CDR3: CASSLSAGGPGELFF. The CDR3 region has the DNA TGTGCCAGCAGCTTAAGTGCGGGGGGGCCCGGGGAGCTGTTTTTT. The V call is TRBV13, the J call TRBJ2-2; 9 bases are shared with TRBD2. This CDR3 region has 15 residues. Germline CDR1 and CDR2: PRHDT and FYEKMQ (reference sequence). Germline trimming cut 2 bases from V and 6 bases from J; bases unmatched to any gene: 4.

The V call is TRBV4-1, the J call TRBJ2-1, with D possibly TRBD2 on 5 matching bases. CDR3 length: 15 residues. Trimming removed 1 base at V and 10 bases at J, with 17 bases between. CDR1 is MGHRA and CDR2 is YSYEKL in the germline V gene. CDR3 sequence reads: CASSQARTSPSEQFF. CDR3 bases: TGCGCCAGCAGCCAAGCAAGGACTTCCCCCAGCGAGCAGTTCTTC.

This clone appeared once. The chain recombines TRBV5-4 with TRBJ2-7; 7 bases match TRBD1. The CDR3 has 15 residues. Germline CDR1 and CDR2: SGHNT and YYREEE (reference sequence). J lost 3 bases, V lost 2 bases, and 8 bases had no gene match. Here the CDR3 DNA reads TGTGCCAGCAGCTTACAGGGTGACAGGGACTACGAGCAGTACTTC. Amino acid sequence: CASSLQGDRDYEQYF.

This clone was seen just once. V gene TRBV9 combines with J gene TRBJ2-5; no clear D gene. The CDR3 has 14 amino acids. Germline V gives CDR1 SGDLS, CDR2 YYNGEE. Trimming left V 3 bases short and J 7 bases short, with 16 bases between. This CDR3 is CASSEQEIRRTQYF. CDR3 DNA sequence: TGTGCCAGCAGCGAGCAAGAGATAAGAAGGACCCAGTACTTC.

This chain joins TRBV28 and TRBJ1-6; perhaps TRBD1 as D (6 bases). This CDR3 contains 17 residues. The V gene's germline CDR1 is MDHEN and CDR2 SYDVKM. Trimming pared 3 bases from V and 0 bases from J, leaving 12 bases between. Here the CDR3 reads CASSLLQGGSYNSPLHF. Written as DNA, the CDR3 is TGTGCCAGCAGTTTGCTACAGGGTGGCTCCTATAATTCACCCCTCCACTTT.

This sequence joins TRBV15 and TRBJ2-4; 8 positions agree with TRBD1. The CDR3 length is 16 residues. J gave up 5 bases and V 1 base, and 7 bases lay outside the gene matches. The germline V gene has CDR1 LNHNV and CDR2 YYDKDF (reference sequence). Written as DNA, the CDR3 is TGTGCCACCAGCAGAGGGACCGGACAGGGAGAAAACATTCAGTACTTC. Residues: CATSRGTGQGENIQYF.

This chain links TRBV7-8 with TRBJ2-7, with 9 nucleotides matching TRBD1. CDR1 and CDR2 (germline): SGHVS, FQNEAQ. The CDR3 has 13 residues. V trimming: 7 bases; J trimming: 5 bases; junction bases outside the gene matches: 6. The CDR3 sequence: CASTADRGDEQYF. CDR3 DNA sequence: TGTGCCAGCACCGCGGACAGGGGCGACGAGCAGTACTTC.

This sequence joins TRBV6-2 or TRBV6-3 and TRBJ1-1; TRBD1 matches 7 bases. In germline, CDR1 is MNHEY, CDR2 SVGEGT. Trimming at V came to 6 bases and at J to 6 bases, leaving 10 bases not matched to a gene. The CDR3 sequence is 14 residues long. This chain's CDR3 is CASRPLTGRPEAFF. In DNA form, the CDR3 reads TGTGCCAGCAGACCTTTGACAGGGCGCCCTGAAGCTTTCTTT.

J is TRBJ1-2 and V is TRBV11-2; D unclear. V lost 0 bases to trimming and J lost 5 bases, with 25 bases between them. There are 19 residues in the CDR3. The germline V gene encodes CDR1 SGHAT and CDR2 FQNNGV. CDR3 residues: CASSLDTSEGGQLLYGYTF. The CDR3 bases are TGTGCCAGCAGCTTAGACACTTCAGAGGGTGGTCAACTGTTATATGGCTACACCTTC.

The rearrangement links TRBV7-9 to TRBJ2-2, with a weak D call TRBD1 (6 bases). The CDR3 covers 14 residues. Germline V gene lookup returns CDR1 SEHNR and CDR2 FQNEAQ (reference sequence). V lost 11 bases to trimming and J lost 0 bases, with 13 bases between them. The CDR3 is CARTDRSNTGELFF. The CDR3, as DNA: TGTGCCCGGACGGACAGATCGAACACCGGGGAGCTGTTTTTT. Supplemented by reference TRBV7-9 and TRBJ2-2, the full variable domain reads DTGVSQNPRHKITKRGQNVTFRCDPISEHNRLYWYRQTLGQGPEFLTYFQNEAQLEKSRLLSDRFSAERPKGSFSTLEIQRTEQGDSAMYLCARTDRSNTGELFFGEGSRLTVL.

This clone appeared once. The chain carries TRBV11-2 and TRBJ1-2, with D perhaps matching TRBD1 (6 bases). This CDR3 comprises 15 residues. V was trimmed by 6 bases and J by 4 bases, leaving 18 bases between them. Germline assignment: CDR1 SGHAT and CDR2 FQNNGV. CDR3 DNA sequence: TGTGCCAGCAGACCCTTCGGACAGCGGATCTATGGCTACACCTTC. Amino acids: CASRPFGQRIYGYTF. Together with reference TRBV11-2 and TRBJ1-2, the CDR3 gives the full variable domain: EAGVAQSPRYKIIEKRQSVAFWCNPISGHATLYWYQQILGQGPKLLIQFQNNGVVDDSQLPKDRFSAERLKGVDSTLKIQPAKLEDSAVYLCASRPFGQRIYGYTFGSGTRLTVV.

The V call is TRBV5-4, the J call TRBJ2-2, with D possibly TRBD1 on 6 matching bases. The CDR3 runs 14 residues. Between the trimmed V and J ends, which lost 0 bases and 7 bases, there was a span of 10 bases. The germline V gene encodes CDR1 SGHNT and CDR2 YYREEE (reference sequence). CDR3 nucleotide sequence: TGTGCCAGCAGCTTGGATCGGACAGTCGGGGAGCTGTTTTTT. This codes for CASSLDRTVGELFF. The variable domain in full, completed from reference TRBV5-4 and TRBJ2-2, reads ETGVTQSPTHLIKTRGQQVTLRCSSQSGHNTVSWYQQALGQGPQFIFQYYREEENGRGNFPPRFSGLQFPNYSSELNVNALELDDSALYLCASSLDRTVGELFFGEGSRLTVL.

J is TRBJ2-1 and V is TRBV6-2 or TRBV6-3; the D is unclear. Trimming stripped 5 bases from V and 2 bases from J, with 4 bases between. The CDR3 has 12 residues. The germline V gene has CDR1 MNHEY and CDR2 SVGEGT. The CDR3 loop reads CASSLTYNEQFF. The CDR3 nucleotides read TGTGCCAGCAGTCTTACCTACAATGAGCAGTTCTTC.

The chain links TRBV19 to TRBJ1-6; D call uncertain. Trimming left V 10 bases short and J 0 bases short, with 16 bases between. Germline CDR1 LNHDA, CDR2 SQIVND (reference sequence). The CDR3 contains 16 residues. CDR3 amino acids: CATASQLNSYNSPLHF. The CDR3 DNA reads TGTGCCACCGCCAGTCAGTTAAACTCCTATAATTCACCCCTCCACTTT.

This clone was detected only once. The rearrangement uses TRBV15 and TRBJ2-7, with 8 bases matching TRBD1. Germline CDR1 reads LNHNV; CDR2 reads YYDKDF (reference sequence). CDR3 length: 16 amino acids. Unmatched junction bases numbered 12, after V lost 3 bases and J lost 5 bases. The CDR3 loop reads CATSRGPTGGLNEQYF. CDR3 DNA sequence: TGTGCCACCAGCAGGGGTCCCACAGGGGGACTTAACGAGCAGTACTTC. Supplemented by reference TRBV15 and TRBJ2-7, the full variable domain reads DAMVIQNPRYQVTQFGKPVTLSCSQTLNHNVMYWYQQKSSQAPKLLFHYYDKDFNNEADTPDNFQSRRPNTSFCFLDIRSPGLGDTAMYLCATSRGPTGGLNEQYFGPGTRLTVT.

The chain is built from TRBV15 and TRBJ2-3; tentative D call: TRBD2 (6 bases). V lost 6 bases to trimming and J lost 4 bases, with 14 bases between them. Germline CDR1 and CDR2: LNHNV and YYDKDF (reference sequence). The CDR3 runs 14 residues. The CDR3 coding sequence is TGTGCCACCAGGGACGGTGGAGGGTCAGATACGCAGTATTTT. Translating gives CATRDGGGSDTQYF.

This chain connects TRBV6-6 to TRBJ2-7; TRBD1 matches 8 bases. V trimming: 6 bases; J trimming: 0 bases; junction bases outside the gene matches: 7. Germline V CDR1 and CDR2: MNHNY, SVGAGI (reference sequence). This CDR3 is 15 amino acids long. The CDR3 bases are TGTGCCAGCAGCGACGGACAGGGAAGCTCCTACGAGCAGTACTTC. Protein sequence: CASSDGQGSSYEQYF.

The DNA for the CDR3 is TGTGCCAGCAGCGTAGGACAGATCCAAGAGACCCAGTACTTC. This translates into CASSVGQIQETQYF. The chain links TRBV9 to TRBJ2-5; the D gene is possibly TRBD1 (5 bases). Germline V CDR1 and CDR2: SGDLS, YYNGEE. The CDR3 loop spans 14 amino acids. V gave up 0 bases and J gave up 1 base, with 7 bases separating them.

J is TRBJ2-7 and V is TRBV5-6; 8 bases fit TRBD2. The CDR3 spans 14 residues. The V segment lost 4 bases and the J segment 2 bases; nucleotides outside the gene matches: 5. Germline V gene data show CDR1 as SGHDT and CDR2 as YYEEEE. The CDR3 here is CASSQGLAAYEQYF. In nucleotides, the CDR3 is TGTGCCAGCAGCCAAGGACTAGCAGCCTACGAGCAGTACTTC.

V usage is TRBV24-1 and J usage is TRBJ2-3, with TRBD1 matching over 11 bases. The germline V gene has CDR1 KGHDR and CDR2 SFDVKD. This CDR3 is 15 amino acids long. V trimming: 3 bases; J trimming: 7 bases; junction bases outside the gene matches: 5. The CDR3 nucleotides are TGTGCCACCAGTGATCCACGGACAGGGGGCAATACGCAGTATTTT. Encoded protein: CATSDPRTGGNTQYF.

The gene calls are TRBV7-2 and TRBJ2-1; D is unclear. The V end lost 5 bases, the J end lost 12 bases, and 20 bases lay between the germline ends. The CDR3 extends over 14 amino acids. Germline CDR1 SGHTA, CDR2 FQGNSA. The DNA for the CDR3 is TGTGCCAGCAGCCCGGGTTTGGTCCGCTTTGGGCAGTTCTTC. As protein: CASSPGLVRFGQFF.

The V gene is TRBV9, the J gene TRBJ1-2; tentatively, D is TRBD1 (6 bases). The CDR3 runs to 15 residues. The V end was cut by 4 bases, the J end by 9 bases, with 22 bases between. Germline lookup yields CDR1 SGDLS and CDR2 YYNGEE. The CDR3 is CASSPRTVGFISYTF. The CDR3 region has the DNA TGTGCCAGCAGCCCTCGGACAGTAGGGTTTATTAGCTACACCTTC.

This sequence joins TRBV5-6 and TRBJ2-3; unclear D gene. The length of the CDR3 is 10 residues. Trimming pared 7 bases from V and 6 bases from J, leaving 6 bases between. Germline CDR1 is SGHDT and CDR2 is YYEEEE. CDR3: CASSPDTQYF. CDR3 DNA sequence: TGTGCCAGCTCCCCGGATACGCAGTATTTT.